Listed below are T cell receptor beta chains from one sample, sequenced in a study of cytomegalovirus exposure and HLA in healthy donors. The method was immunoSEQ multiplex PCR; TCRdb's version includes in-frame clones alone and lacks a portion of them. The repertoire holds 100,000 to 150,000 clones, with 70% to 90% as singletons. Input material: PBMCs. The receptor set was obtained from a man between 18 and 35 years old in good health and CMV-seronegative. CDR3s include the opening cysteine and the closing phenylalanine or tryptophan. Each record gives: D gene, clone size, V gene, J gene, CDR3 protein, CDR3 DNA. The D gene is left open where the match is weak. Size values are once, few and many counts, or a class for expanded clones, and some rows have none.

d_call: TRBD2
clone_size: NA
v_call: TRBV9
j_call: TRBJ2-7
cdr3_aa: CASGLGLSSYEQYF
cdr3_nt: TGTGCCAGCGGGTTGGGACTAAGCTCCTACGAGCAGTACTTC

d_call: NA
clone_size: NA
v_call: TRBV2
j_call: TRBJ1-1
cdr3_aa: CASSIPRTEAFF
cdr3_nt: TGTGCCAGCAGTATACCTAGAACTGAAGCTTTCTTT

d_call: NA
clone_size: NA
v_call: TRBV6-5
j_call: TRBJ1-2
cdr3_aa: CASSLQGRGNYGYTF
cdr3_nt: TGTGCCAGCAGTCTCCAGGGGAGGGGTAACTATGGCTACACCTTC

d_call: NA
clone_size: NA
v_call: TRBV12-5
j_call: TRBJ2-6
cdr3_aa: CASGFYGANVLTF
cdr3_nt: TGTGCTAGTGGTTTTTATGGGGCCAACGTCCTGACTTTC

d_call: NA
clone_size: NA
v_call: TRBV28
j_call: TRBJ2-7
cdr3_aa: CASAGGTYEQYF
cdr3_nt: TGTGCCAGCGCCGGAGGAACCTACGAGCAGTACTTC

d_call: TRBD2
clone_size: NA
v_call: TRBV2
j_call: TRBJ2-1
cdr3_aa: CASRGGSPSNEQFF
cdr3_nt: TGTGCCAGCAGGGGCGGGAGCCCCTCCAATGAGCAGTTCTTC

d_call: NA
clone_size: NA
v_call: TRBV9
j_call: TRBJ1-3
cdr3_aa: CASSLSGGAGNTIYF
cdr3_nt: TGTGCCAGCAGCCTGAGCGGGGGGGCTGGAAACACCATATATTTT

d_call: TRBD1
clone_size: NA
v_call: TRBV7-9
j_call: TRBJ1-3
cdr3_aa: CASSQTGGSGNTIYF
cdr3_nt: TGTGCCAGCAGCCAAACAGGGGGCTCTGGAAACACCATATATTTT

d_call: NA
clone_size: NA
v_call: TRBV6-1
j_call: TRBJ2-2
cdr3_aa: CASSRQSANTGELFF
cdr3_nt: TGTGCCAGCAGTAGACAGTCCGCGAACACCGGGGAGCTGTTTTTT

d_call: TRBD2
clone_size: NA
v_call: TRBV18
j_call: TRBJ2-5
cdr3_aa: CASSPPGLVRTETQYF
cdr3_nt: TGTGCCAGCTCACCACCGGGACTAGTGAGGACGGAGACCCAGTACTTC

d_call: TRBD1
clone_size: NA
v_call: TRBV29-1
j_call: TRBJ2-7
cdr3_aa: CSVEGVVGEQGASEQYF
cdr3_nt: TGCAGCGTTGAAGGTGTCGTCGGGGAACAGGGGGCGTCCGAGCAGTACTTC

d_call: TRBD1
clone_size: few
v_call: TRBV5-6
j_call: TRBJ1-5
cdr3_aa: CASSPSGQGHQPQHF
cdr3_nt: TGTGCCAGCAGCCCCTCGGGACAGGGCCATCAGCCCCAGCATTTT

d_call: NA
clone_size: NA
v_call: TRBV4-2
j_call: TRBJ2-3
cdr3_aa: CASSQDRWAGRNTDTQYF
cdr3_nt: TGTGCCAGCAGCCAAGATAGGTGGGCGGGGCGCAATACAGATACGCAGTATTTT

d_call: NA
clone_size: NA
v_call: TRBV5-1
j_call: TRBJ1-3
cdr3_aa: CASSLMPSSGNTIYF
cdr3_nt: TGCGCCAGCAGCTTGATGCCCAGCTCTGGAAACACCATATATTTT

d_call: NA
clone_size: NA
v_call: TRBV30
j_call: TRBJ2-1
cdr3_aa: CAGGPVSSYNEQFF
cdr3_nt: TGTGCCGGTGGGCCAGTGAGCTCCTACAATGAGCAGTTCTTC

d_call: TRBD1
clone_size: NA
v_call: TRBV18
j_call: TRBJ1-4
cdr3_aa: CASSSDRGREKLFF
cdr3_nt: TGTGCCAGCTCATCGGACAGGGGGAGAGAAAAACTGTTTTTT

d_call: NA
clone_size: NA
v_call: TRBV19
j_call: TRBJ2-7
cdr3_aa: CASSLRQDTYEQYF
cdr3_nt: TGTGCCAGTAGTCTTAGACAGGATACCTACGAGCAGTACTTC

d_call: NA
clone_size: NA
v_call: TRBV27
j_call: TRBJ2-7
cdr3_aa: CASSLLRGEQYF
cdr3_nt: TGTGCCAGCAGTTTATTAAGGGGCGAGCAGTACTTC

d_call: TRBD1
clone_size: once
v_call: TRBV7-6
j_call: TRBJ2-3
cdr3_aa: CASSLGDSLSSTDTQYF
cdr3_nt: TGTGCCAGCAGCTTAGGGGACAGCCTAAGTAGTACAGATACGCAGTATTTT

d_call: NA
clone_size: NA
v_call: TRBV15
j_call: TRBJ1-4
cdr3_aa: CATSSLGGTNEKLFF
cdr3_nt: TGTGCCACCAGCAGTCTGGGGGGAACTAATGAAAAACTGTTTTTT

d_call: TRBD2
clone_size: NA
v_call: TRBV5-4
j_call: TRBJ2-7
cdr3_aa: CASSSGGFEQYF
cdr3_nt: TGTGCCAGCAGCTCCGGGGGGTTCGAGCAGTACTTC

d_call: NA
clone_size: NA
v_call: TRBV11-3
j_call: TRBJ2-2
cdr3_aa: CASSSRTGELFF
cdr3_nt: TGTGCCAGCAGCTCCCGTACCGGGGAGCTGTTTTTT

d_call: NA
clone_size: NA
v_call: TRBV7-9
j_call: TRBJ2-7
cdr3_aa: CASSRVDRTEHYEQYF
cdr3_nt: TGTGCCAGCAGCCGTGTAGACAGGACGGAACACTACGAGCAGTACTTC

d_call: TRBD1
clone_size: NA
v_call: TRBV5-6
j_call: TRBJ2-6
cdr3_aa: CASSLFDRESGANVLTF
cdr3_nt: TGTGCCAGCAGCTTATTCGACAGGGAATCTGGGGCCAACGTCCTGACTTTC

d_call: NA
clone_size: NA
v_call: TRBV14
j_call: TRBJ1-6
cdr3_aa: CASSQDPGLGLGPLHF
cdr3_nt: TGTGCCAGCAGCCAAGATCCGGGGTTAGGGTTGGGACCCCTCCACTTT

d_call: NA
clone_size: NA
v_call: TRBV20-1
j_call: TRBJ1-1
cdr3_aa: CSARDRTEAFF
cdr3_nt: TGCAGTGCTAGAGATCGGACTGAAGCTTTCTTT

d_call: NA
clone_size: NA
v_call: TRBV6-6
j_call: TRBJ2-3
cdr3_aa: CASRPEGGRTDTQYF
cdr3_nt: TGTGCCAGCAGACCAGAAGGGGGTCGCACAGATACGCAGTATTTT